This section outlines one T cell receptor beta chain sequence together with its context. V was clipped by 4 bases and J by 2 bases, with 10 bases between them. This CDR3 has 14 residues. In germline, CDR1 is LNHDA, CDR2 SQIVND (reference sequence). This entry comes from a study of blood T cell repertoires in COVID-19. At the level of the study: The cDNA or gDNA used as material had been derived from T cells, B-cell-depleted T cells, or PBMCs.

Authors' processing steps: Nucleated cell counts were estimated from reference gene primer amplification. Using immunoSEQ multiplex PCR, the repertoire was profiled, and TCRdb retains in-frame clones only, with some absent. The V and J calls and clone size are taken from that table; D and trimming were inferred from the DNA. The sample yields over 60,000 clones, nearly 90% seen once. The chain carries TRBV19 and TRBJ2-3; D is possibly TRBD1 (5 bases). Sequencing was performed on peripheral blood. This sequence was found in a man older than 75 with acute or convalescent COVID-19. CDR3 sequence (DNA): TGTGCCAGTAGTACCGGACACAACACAGATACGCAGTATTTT. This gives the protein CASSTGHNTDTQYF.